This T cell receptor (beta chain) emerged from a study of beta chain features in type 1 diabetes. On the study more broadly: The study examined around 98,000,000 sorted cells across all samples.

The authors obtained over 98% purity in all sorted populations. The CDR3 has 15 amino acids. V trimming: 1 base; J trimming: 4 bases; junction bases outside the gene matches: 4. The germline V gene has CDR1 LGHNA and CDR2 YNFKEQ. On this clone: The target antigen is unknown.

Overall study results and limits: TCRB CDR3s from Type 1 diabetes patients were moderately but significantly shorter in all four CD4+ subsets. In these data, an HLA type influence on TCRB rearrangement remained unresolved.

Of the isolated RNA, all was reverse transcribed, and so the sequenced material was expressed TCRB transcripts. The method was immunoSEQ multiplex PCR; TCRdb's version includes in-frame clones alone and lacks a portion of them. Here the sample spans some 270,000 clones, approximately 14% being singletons. The source material was naive CD4+ T cells from blood. The rearrangement links TRBV4-2 to TRBJ2-3; 8 nucleotides align to TRBD2. This TCR derives from a woman in her 40s in good health. The CDR3 nucleotides read TGTGCCAGCAGCCAAGTGGGCGGGGGGTCAGATACGCAGTATTTT. Its translation: CASSQVGGGSDTQYF.